The entry that follows covers one T cell receptor (beta chain) sequence. No antigen is known for it. The data were taken from a study of cytomegalovirus exposure and HLA in healthy donors. In the study overall: An analysis done earlier identified roughly 120 million unique TCR beta sequences from around 180 million T cells.

Regarding the study as a whole: Reportedly, HLA-A and HLA-B alleles of most subjects were accurately predicted from TCR beta. The study labeled 170 or so TCR beta chains cytomegalovirus-associated.

PCR employed 60 Vbeta and 13 Jbeta primers. Under the authors' procedure: In a later analysis, of tens of millions of unique beta chains, roughly 9.9 million appeared in at least two donors. Clones were read by immunoSEQ multiplex PCR, and TCRdb kept only the in-frame ones, dropping some. That table furnishes V, J and clone size, whereas the DNA furnished D and trimming. Of roughly 160,000 clones listed, roughly two thirds are singletons. The V gene lost 9 bases and the J gene lost 8 bases, with 10 bases spanning the gap. The CDR3 spans 11 residues. The germline V gene has CDR1 MNHEY and CDR2 SVGAGI. The chain recombines TRBV6-5 with TRBJ1-4; D gene ambiguous. The TCR sequence derives from a woman aged 18-29 years in good health and CMV-seropositive. Sequencing was carried out using PBMCs. The CDR3 DNA is TGTGCCAGTGGGTCGGGGGAAAAACTGTTTTTT. Protein: CASGSGEKLFF.